Presented here are 31 T cell receptor beta chains from one specimen sequenced in a study of blood T cell repertoires in COVID-19. Assay used: immunoSEQ multiplex PCR; TCRdb lists only in-frame clones, some missing. The table records hundreds of thousands of clones, around 91% of them present only once. Sequenced input: peripheral blood. The receptors derive from a woman under 30 who had recovered from COVID-19.

The chain joins TRBV5-1 to TRBJ2-5; 13 bases are a match to TRBD2. The CDR3 is made up of 15 amino acids. V lost 7 bases to trimming and J lost 5 bases; unmatched junction nucleotides: 8. CDR1 is SGHRS and CDR2 is YFSETQ in the germline V gene. Here the CDR3 DNA reads TGCGCCAGCGACCGGACTAGCGGGAGTATCGAGACCCAGTACTTC. Its translation is CASDRTSGSIETQYF. The variable domain in full, completed from reference TRBV5-1 and TRBJ2-5, reads KAGVTQTPRYLIKTRGQQVTLSCSPISGHRSVSWYQQTPGQGLQFLFEYFSETQRNKGNFPGRFSGRQFSNSRSEMNVSTLELGDSALYLCASDRTSGSIETQYFGPGTRLLVL.

The chain carries TRBV7-9 and TRBJ2-1; no definite D call. Per germline, CDR1 SEHNR and CDR2 FQNEAQ (reference sequence). The CDR3 runs 12 residues. V shed 11 bases and J shed 7 bases, with 15 bases lying between them. The CDR3, as DNA: TGTGCCGTCAAAGGATGGCGGAATGAGCAGTTCTTC. It yields the protein CAVKGWRNEQFF.

V and J are TRBV6-5 and TRBJ2-6, with TRBD1 identical over 7 bases. Germline lookup yields CDR1 MNHEY and CDR2 SVGAGI. Losses at the gene ends were 6 bases for V and 0 bases for J; bases not matched to a gene: 2. The CDR3 has 15 residues. Written as DNA, the CDR3 is TGTGCCAGCAGCCGGACAGGCTCTGGGGCCAACGTCCTGACTTTC. Translation: CASSRTGSGANVLTF.

V and J are TRBV5-6 and TRBJ2-7; TRBD2 matches at 7 bases. Germline V CDR1 and CDR2: SGHDT, YYEEEE. With V trimmed by 3 bases and J by 5 bases, 8 bases remained unmatched. There are 14 residues in the CDR3. Here the CDR3 DNA reads TGTGCCAGCAGCTGGGGGGGTTCCGTTGACGAGCAGTACGTC. This codes for CASSWGGSVDEQYV.

The rearrangement links TRBV3-1 (or the pseudogene TRBV3-2) to TRBJ1-6; tentatively, D is TRBD1 (6 bases). From germline, CDR1 is LGHDT and CDR2 YNNKEL (reference sequence). The CDR3 sequence is 15 residues long. V shed 4 bases and J shed 9 bases, with 16 bases lying between them. As DNA, the CDR3 is TGTGCCAGCAGCCCTCGAGCAGGGGACGGTTCACCCCTCCACTTT. Amino acid sequence: CASSPRAGDGSPLHF.

In its sample, this clone was seen once. The genes are TRBV2 and TRBJ2-3; TRBD2 agrees at 8 bases. V shed 6 bases and J 0 bases; nucleotides not matched to a gene: 8. Per germline, CDR1 SNHLY and CDR2 FYNNEI. The CDR3 covers 16 residues. The CDR3 region is CASRMEAGASTDTQYF. The CDR3 DNA sequence: TGTGCCAGCAGGATGGAAGCGGGGGCTAGCACAGATACGCAGTATTTT. Together with reference TRBV2 and TRBJ2-3, the CDR3 gives the full variable domain: EPEVTQTPSHQVTQMGQEVILRCVPISNHLYFYWYRQILGQKVEFLVSFYNNEISEKSEIFDDQFSVERPDGSNFTLKIRSTKLEDSAMYFCASRMEAGASTDTQYFGPGTRLTVL.

The rearrangement joins TRBV7-8 to TRBJ2-3; D might be TRBD2 (5 bases). Trimming stripped 2 bases from V and 8 bases from J, with 14 bases between. The CDR3 loop spans 14 amino acids. In germline, CDR1 is SGHVS, CDR2 FQNEAQ. The CDR3 sequence: CASSLQPAGGTQYF. The CDR3 nucleotides read TGTGCCAGCAGCTTACAACCCGCGGGCGGTACGCAGTATTTT.

The chain links TRBV11-3 to TRBJ2-3, with TRBD2 as a possible D gene (6 bases). V dropped 10 bases and J dropped 1 base, with 12 bases sitting between them. Germline V gene lookup returns CDR1 SGHNT and CDR2 YENEEA. This CDR3 has 13 amino acids. The CDR3 here is CATQRVRTDTQYF. Here the CDR3 DNA reads TGTGCCACCCAGCGGGTCCGCACAGATACGCAGTATTTT.

This clone has only a few counts. This chain connects TRBV27 to TRBJ1-4; TRBD1 is a possible D gene (6 bases). Germline V gene data show CDR1 as MNHEY and CDR2 as SMNVEV (reference sequence). The germline V and J ends were trimmed by 0 bases and 8 bases, with 19 bases remaining between them. The CDR3 totals 17 residues. DNA for the CDR3: TGTGCCAGCAGTTTATCTCCCGTCGGGGGGGCGGACGAAAAACTGTTTTTT. This sequence encodes CASSLSPVGGADEKLFF.

The rearrangement joins TRBV5-6 to TRBJ2-3, with TRBD1 matching over 8 bases. Germline V gene data show CDR1 as SGHDT and CDR2 as YYEEEE. V trimming: 0 bases; J trimming: 6 bases; junction bases outside the gene matches: 3. This CDR3 spans 14 amino acids. The CDR3 reads CASSLGQGADTQYF. CDR3 nucleotide sequence: TGTGCCAGCAGCTTGGGTCAGGGGGCGGATACGCAGTATTTT.

This chain connects TRBV11-3 to TRBJ2-5; 11 nucleotides align to TRBD1. The CDR3 runs to 14 residues. The V gene's germline CDR1 is SGHNT and CDR2 YENEEA. J was trimmed by 7 bases and V by 3 bases; bases with no gene match: 4. The CDR3 coding sequence is TGTGCCAGCAGCTTCCGGGACAGGGGGGTGACCCAGTACTTC. Translating it yields CASSFRDRGVTQYF.

The CDR3 reads CASTPPGGTEAFF. The CDR3 coding sequence is TGTGCCAGCACCCCCCCCGGGGGGACTGAAGCTTTCTTT. The chain couples TRBV6-5 to TRBJ1-1; maybe TRBD1 (5 bases). V lost 7 bases, J lost 5 bases, and 14 bases lay in between. Per the germline V gene, CDR1 is MNHEY and CDR2 is SVGAGI. CDR3 length: 13 residues.

This chain uses TRBV5-4 with TRBJ1-1; no reliable D call. Germline-derived CDR1 and CDR2 are SGHNT and YYREEE (reference sequence). Deletions cut 4 bases from V and 3 bases from J, with 13 bases between. The CDR3 length is 14 residues. The CDR3 sequence: CASSARERDTEAFF. In nucleotides, the CDR3 is TGTGCCAGCAGCGCCCGGGAGAGAGACACTGAAGCTTTCTTT.

This clone was observed once. The J gene is TRBJ2-7, the V gene TRBV13; 8 nucleotides align to TRBD2. This CDR3 has 15 residues. With V trimmed by 5 bases and J by 7 bases, 13 bases remained unmatched. Germline V lookup: CDR1 PRHDT, CDR2 FYEKMQ (reference sequence). CDR3 sequence (DNA): TGTGCCAGCAGCCTCTCGGCGGGAGGCTCTGGGGAGCAGTACGTC. This sequence encodes CASSLSAGGSGEQYV.

The rearrangement uses TRBV25-1 and TRBJ2-5; D gene unclear. The CDR3 sequence is 13 residues long. The germline V gene encodes CDR1 MGHDK and CDR2 SYGVNS. Between the trimmed V and J ends, which lost 1 base and 2 bases, there was a span of 5 bases. This chain's CDR3 is CASSESPQETQYF. The DNA for the CDR3 is TGTGCCAGCAGTGAATCCCCTCAAGAGACCCAGTACTTC.

The rearrangement uses TRBV9 and TRBJ1-1; D is possibly TRBD1 (5 bases). CDR1 is SGDLS and CDR2 is YYNGEE in the germline V gene. The CDR3 is 16 residues long. Trimming removed 0 bases at V and 2 bases at J, with 14 bases between. CDR3 bases: TGTGCCAGCAGCGTAGGCATGGGGGGATCAAACACTGAAGCTTTCTTT. Residues: CASSVGMGGSNTEAFF. The full variable domain, its missing parts supplied by reference TRBV9 and TRBJ1-1, is DSGVTQTPKHLITATGQRVTLRCSPRSGDLSVYWYQQSLDQGLQFLIQYYNGEERAKGNILERFSAQQFPDLHSELNLSSLELGDSALYFCASSVGMGGSNTEAFFGQGTRLTVV.

V usage is TRBV10-3 and J usage is TRBJ1-4; D gene unclear. This CDR3 spans 14 amino acids. Germline CDR1 is ENHRY and CDR2 is SYGVKD. V dropped 10 bases and J dropped 8 bases, with 20 bases sitting between them. CDR3 sequence (DNA): TGTGCCACCAGCTTGAACCCCAGAGGGGAAAAACTGTTTTTT. This translates into CATSLNPRGEKLFF.

The chain links TRBV30 to TRBJ1-1; 8 nucleotides match TRBD1. J was trimmed by 0 bases and V by 4 bases; bases with no gene match: 4. The CDR3 runs 14 residues. Germline CDR1 reads GTSNPN; CDR2 reads SVGIG (reference sequence). The CDR3, as DNA: TGTGCCTGGAACCCCAGGGGGCTGAACACTGAAGCTTTCTTT. It encodes CAWNPRGLNTEAFF. Supplemented by reference TRBV30 and TRBJ1-1, the full variable domain reads SQTIHQWPATLVQPVGSPLSLECTVEGTSNPNLYWYRQAAGRGLQLLFYSVGIGQISSEVPQNLSASRPQDRQFILSSKKLLLSDSGFYLCAWNPRGLNTEAFFGQGTRLTVV.

The V and J genes are TRBV6-6 and TRBJ1-2; D is perhaps TRBD1 (6 bases). The CDR3 is 15 residues long. The V gene's germline CDR1 is MNHNY and CDR2 SVGAGI (reference sequence). V was shortened by 2 bases and J by 4 bases, with 14 bases between the two germline ends. The CDR3 sequence is CASSYRTEMAYGYTF. The DNA of the CDR3 is TGTGCCAGCAGTTACCGGACAGAAATGGCCTATGGCTACACCTTC.

The gene calls are TRBV4-1 and TRBJ2-1; 12 positions match TRBD2. After removal of 0 bases from V and 7 bases from J, the junction contained 4 bases not matched to a gene. Germline V gives CDR1 MGHRA, CDR2 YSYEKL. The CDR3 length is 16 residues. CDR3 region: CASSQEPLAGGNEQFF. CDR3 nucleotides: TGCGCCAGCAGCCAAGAGCCACTAGCGGGAGGTAATGAGCAGTTCTTC.

This chain uses TRBV19 with TRBJ1-5, with TRBD1 identical over 7 bases. This CDR3 is built from 15 residues. In germline, CDR1 is LNHDA, CDR2 SQIVND (reference sequence). Trimming at V came to 4 bases and at J to 3 bases, leaving 6 bases not matched to a gene. The chain's CDR3 is CASSKGAGANQPQHF. The CDR3 nucleotides are TGTGCCAGTAGTAAGGGGGCCGGTGCCAATCAGCCCCAGCATTTT.

The rearrangement joins TRBV29-1 to TRBJ2-1, with 14 bases identical to TRBD2. Germline CDR1 reads SQVTM; CDR2 reads ANQGSEA. CDR3 size: 16 residues. With V trimmed by 6 bases and J by 2 bases, 6 bases remained unmatched. CDR3 in amino acids: CSVGTSGSRAYNEQFF. The DNA of the CDR3 is TGCAGCGTCGGGACTAGCGGGAGTCGCGCCTACAATGAGCAGTTCTTC.

The gene calls are TRBV9 and TRBJ2-7; 9 nucleotides align to TRBD1. Looked up from germline, CDR1 is SGDLS and CDR2 is YYNGEE. The CDR3 consists of 19 residues. V lost 4 bases, J lost 5 bases, and 22 bases stayed unmatched. CDR3: CASSFLDHPGQGSMDEQYV. As DNA, the CDR3 is TGTGCCAGCAGCTTCTTAGACCACCCGGGACAGGGCTCAATGGACGAGCAGTACGTC.

The chain combines TRBV24-1 with TRBJ2-1; TRBD1 aligns across 9 bases. The V and J ends lost 3 bases and 3 bases, in that order; junction bases with no gene match: 8. CDR3 length: 17 amino acids. CDR1 KGHDR and CDR2 SFDVKD come from the germline V gene. The CDR3 DNA follows: TGTGCCACCAGTGATCGATTAGGGACAGGGATCTACAATGAGCAGTTCTTC. Protein product: CATSDRLGTGIYNEQFF.

The rearrangement uses TRBV30 and TRBJ1-1, with D hard to call. The CDR3 totals 12 residues. V was pared by 5 bases and J by 5 bases, with 12 bases between. Germline lookup yields CDR1 GTSNPN and CDR2 SVGIG (reference sequence). CDR3 region: CAWGRQVTEAFF. Here the CDR3 DNA reads TGTGCCTGGGGAAGACAAGTTACTGAAGCTTTCTTT.

V usage is TRBV27 and J usage is TRBJ2-1; 9 positions match TRBD2. The CDR3 loop spans 14 amino acids. Germline CDR1 reads MNHEY; CDR2 reads SMNVEV (reference sequence). The CDR3 DNA reads as TGTGGCTCGCGGGCTAGCGGGACTTACAATGAGCAGTTCTTC. Protein product: CGSRASGTYNEQFF.

The table lists this clone with a count of one. The chain employs TRBV7-8 and TRBJ1-6; D is possibly TRBD1 (6 bases). This CDR3 comprises 15 residues. The V end was cut by 5 bases, the J end by 4 bases, with 12 bases between. The V gene's germline CDR1 is SGHVS and CDR2 FQNEAQ. CDR3 sequence (DNA): TGTGCCAGCAGCATTAACAGGGCTTATAATTCACCCCTCCACTTT. It yields the protein CASSINRAYNSPLHF.

The chain joins TRBV6-1 to TRBJ2-5; 12 bases align to TRBD1. Germline CDR1 is MNHNS and CDR2 is SASEGT. The CDR3 consists of 15 residues. The junction had 1 base not matched to a gene; V was cut back by 1 base and J by 4 bases. CDR3 DNA: TGTGCCAGCAGTGAAGGGGGACAGGGGGCAGAGACCCAGTACTTC. Amino acids: CASSEGGQGAETQYF.

This chain uses TRBV20-1 with TRBJ2-3; tentatively, D is TRBD2 (6 bases). Germline V gene sequence: CDR1 DFQATT, CDR2 SNEGSKA (reference sequence). V gave up 6 bases and J gave up 4 bases, with 8 bases separating them. The CDR3 runs 11 residues. The CDR3 nucleotides read TGCAGTGCGGCTAGCGCAGATACGCAGTATTTT. Translation gives CSAASADTQYF.

The chain joins TRBV24-1 to TRBJ1-1; the D is unclear. Deletions cut 2 bases from V and 2 bases from J, with 5 bases between. The CDR3 consists of 13 residues. Germline V gene lookup returns CDR1 KGHDR and CDR2 SFDVKD. The CDR3 region is CATSDWLNTEAFF. The CDR3, as DNA: TGTGCCACCAGTGATTGGCTTAACACTGAAGCTTTCTTT.

This chain uses TRBV6-1 with TRBJ1-1; tentative D call: TRBD1 (5 bases). The CDR3 totals 15 residues. Germline CDR1 MNHNS, CDR2 SASEGT. Trimming cost V 2 bases and J 10 bases, with 20 bases left between them. The CDR3 is CASSESGGSVLVAFF. In DNA form, the CDR3 reads TGTGCCAGCAGTGAATCCGGGGGGTCTGTGTTGGTAGCTTTCTTT.